This T cell receptor beta chain was captured by sequencing in a study of blood T cells in healthy people across ages. Study-level findings and limits: Per-million-T-cell TCR beta diversity fell roughly linearly with age. Versus aged donors, long-lived donors had higher diversity and more naive CD4+ cells.

A second PCR of 7 to 11 cycles used a sample-barcoded 5' primer and a J-beta primer mix. A 12-random-nucleotide template-switch adaptor tagged each cDNA molecule. The study obtained at least 2.5 million CDR3-containing paired-end reads from every sample. One entry per CDR3 protein, called by TCRdb with MiXCR from the 5' RACE reads. The repertoire holds around 780,000 distinct CDR3 sequences, with approximately 60% as singletons. The CDR3 spans 15 residues. Looked up from germline, CDR1 is SGDLS and CDR2 is YYNGEE. The V gene end was trimmed by 1 base and the J gene end by 5 bases; junction bases not matched to a gene: 4. Note on this clonotype: Its matching antigen is unknown.

The sequence was obtained from a man in his forties in good health. Sequenced input: blood. The V gene is TRBV9, the J gene TRBJ2-2; 8 bases map to TRBD1. The chain's CDR3 is CASSVQGAKTGELFF. The CDR3 DNA reads as TGTGCCAGCAGCGTACAGGGGGCAAAAACCGGGGAGCTGTTTTTT.